A single sample is the source of the 15 T cell receptor beta chains below, sequenced in a study of cytomegalovirus exposure and HLA in healthy donors. Amplification used 60 Vbeta primers and 13 Jbeta primers. Method: immunoSEQ multiplex PCR; TCRdb's copy keeps in-frame clones and lacks some. The sample shows about 140,000 clones, roughly 80% of them seen only once. Material for sequencing was PBMCs. The receptors come from a woman between 50 and 59 years old in good health and CMV-seronegative.

The CDR3 spells CAISEPNGNYEQYF. The CDR3 DNA follows: TGTGCCATCAGTGAGCCCAATGGAAACTACGAGCAGTACTTC. The rearrangement uses TRBV10-3 and TRBJ2-5; no definite D call. Matching the DNA end better, TRBJ2-7 makes the J call doubtful. This CDR3 is 14 amino acids long. CDR1 is ENHRY and CDR2 is SYGVKD in the germline V gene.

Of note for this clone: The same CDR3 arises from other DNA sequences in this sample as well. J is TRBJ1-2 and V is TRBV5-1, with 9 bases that match TRBD1. The trim removed 0 bases at V and 3 bases at J, leaving 0 bases unmatched. Germline V gene lookup returns CDR1 SGHRS and CDR2 YFSETQ. The CDR3 totals 14 residues. In DNA form, the CDR3 reads TGCGCCAGCAGCTTGGGACAGGGGGACTATGGCTACACCTTC. Translated, it gives CASSLGQGDYGYTF. Filled out from reference TRBV5-1 and TRBJ1-2, the complete variable domain reads KAGVTQTPRYLIKTRGQQVTLSCSPISGHRSVSWYQQTPGQGLQFLFEYFSETQRNKGNFPGRFSGRQFSNSRSEMNVSTLELGDSALYLCASSLGQGDYGYTFGSGTRLTVV.

The chain couples TRBV2 to TRBJ2-2; 10 bases agree with TRBD1. Germline CDR1 is SNHLY and CDR2 is FYNNEI. V lost 7 bases and J lost 3; bases outside the gene matches: 8. This CDR3 has 16 amino acids. This CDR3 is CASTTRDRGHTGELFF. The CDR3 nucleotides read TGTGCCAGCACCACAAGGGACAGGGGTCACACCGGGGAGCTGTTTTTT.

The rearrangement uses TRBV28 and TRBJ2-3, with D possibly TRBD1 on 7 matching bases. Germline V lookup: CDR1 MDHEN, CDR2 SYDVKM. The V end lost 10 bases, the J end lost 2 bases, and 22 bases lay between the germline ends. CDR3 length: 16 residues. CDR3 bases: TGTGCCACAACAAGTCCGGGGGACAGTTACACAGATACGCAGTATTTT. Protein: CATTSPGDSYTDTQYF.

The chain carries TRBV29-1 and TRBJ2-7, with 8 nucleotides matching TRBD1. V lost 5 bases, J lost 3 bases, and 6 bases stayed unmatched. The CDR3 spans 13 residues. Germline CDR1 reads SQVTM; CDR2 reads ANQGSEA. The CDR3 nucleotides read TGCAGCGTTACAGGGGGTCCTAACTACGAGCAGTACTTC. The encoded protein is CSVTGGPNYEQYF.

CDR3 residues: CASSTRQPYSPLHF. Written as DNA, the CDR3 is TGTGCCAGCAGCACCAGACAGCCATATTCACCCCTCCACTTT. The chain has TRBV7-8 and TRBJ1-6; possibly TRBD1 for D (5 bases). V lost 5 bases, J lost 8 bases, and 13 bases lay in between. Germline loops: CDR1 SGHVS, CDR2 FQNEAQ. This CDR3 comprises 14 residues.

J is TRBJ2-3 and V is TRBV7-3; the match to TRBD1 covers 11 bases. This CDR3 has 16 amino acids. J lost 7 bases, V lost 4 bases, and 10 bases had no gene match. The germline V gene has CDR1 SGHTA and CDR2 FQGTGA. CDR3 region: CASSSSLGQGGNTQYF. CDR3 sequence (DNA): TGTGCCAGCAGCTCATCCTTGGGACAGGGGGGAAATACGCAGTATTTT.

V is TRBV4-3 and J is TRBJ2-5; 7 bases match TRBD2. The V gene end was trimmed by 0 bases and the J gene end by 4 bases; junction bases not matched to a gene: 8. This CDR3 region has 16 residues. CDR1 is LGHNA, CDR2 YSLEER, per germline. As DNA, the CDR3 is TGCGCCAGCAGCCAAGAAGGGCCGGGGGGAATAGAGACCCAGTACTTC. It specifies CASSQEGPGGIETQYF.

V is TRBV7-9 and J is TRBJ2-7; 9 nucleotides line up with TRBD1. CDR1 and CDR2 (germline): SEHNR, FQNEAQ (reference sequence). V lost 6 bases and J lost 4; bases outside the gene matches: 7. The CDR3 is 14 residues long. CDR3 nucleotides: TGTGCCAGCAGGGAGGGACAGGGAAGGTACGAGCAGTACTTC. It yields the protein CASREGQGRYEQYF. The entire variable domain, with the rest obtained from reference TRBV7-9 and TRBJ2-7, is as follows: DTGVSQNPRHKITKRGQNVTFRCDPISEHNRLYWYRQTLGQGPEFLTYFQNEAQLEKSRLLSDRFSAERPKGSFSTLEIQRTEQGDSAMYLCASREGQGRYEQYFGPGTRLTVT.

The rearrangement links TRBV4-2 to TRBJ2-1, with D possibly being TRBD2 (6 bases). The ends were cut back, 4 bases at V and 0 bases at J, with 16 bases in the middle. The CDR3 is 17 residues long. Per the germline V gene, CDR1 is LGHNA and CDR2 is YNFKEQ. CDR3 region: CASSLHVAGSSYNEQFF. The CDR3, as DNA: TGTGCCAGCAGCCTTCACGTGGCGGGGAGCTCCTACAATGAGCAGTTCTTC.

The chain recombines TRBV7-9 with TRBJ1-1; TRBD1 aligns across 10 bases. The CDR3 loop spans 12 amino acids. Trimming removed 5 bases from V and 8 bases from J; junction bases left unmatched: 2. Germline V gene data show CDR1 as SEHNR and CDR2 as FQNEAQ (reference sequence). The CDR3 coding sequence is TGTGCCAGCAGCCTGACAGGGGGCGAAGCTTTCTTT. Translating gives CASSLTGGEAFF. Complete variable domain (other parts from reference TRBV7-9 and TRBJ1-1): DTGVSQNPRHKITKRGQNVTFRCDPISEHNRLYWYRQTLGQGPEFLTYFQNEAQLEKSRLLSDRFSAERPKGSFSTLEIQRTEQGDSAMYLCASSLTGGEAFFGQGTRLTVV.

The chain has TRBV19 and TRBJ2-2; D possibly corresponds to TRBD1 (5 bases). The V gene lost 10 bases and the J gene lost 6 bases, with 9 bases spanning the gap. This CDR3 has 11 amino acids. From germline, CDR1 is LNHDA and CDR2 SQIVND (reference sequence). CDR3 in amino acids: CAIRDAGELFF. In DNA, the CDR3 is TGTGCCATCAGGGATGCCGGGGAGCTGTTTTTT.

A single count supports this clone. The chain has TRBV7-6 and TRBJ1-3, with a possible D match to TRBD1 (5 bases). Germline V CDR1 and CDR2: SGHVS, FNYEAQ. The V end lost 1 base, the J end lost 2 bases, and 12 bases lay between the germline ends. The CDR3 has 16 residues. The CDR3 spells CASSLDMGGTGNTIYF. DNA for the CDR3: TGTGCCAGCAGCTTAGATATGGGGGGAACTGGAAACACCATATATTTT.

This chain uses TRBV10-1 with TRBJ2-5, with TRBD2 identical over 10 bases. This CDR3 has 16 residues. Germline CDR1 reads WNHNN; CDR2 reads SYGVQD (reference sequence). J gave up 1 base and V 8 bases, and 10 bases lay outside the gene matches. For the CDR3, the DNA is TGCGCCAGCTCCGGGGGTAGCGGGGGGTTCCAAGAGACCCAGTACTTC. Amino acids: CASSGGSGGFQETQYF.

The CDR3: CASSLEGQGVDTQYF. The CDR3 bases are TGTGCCAGCAGCTTAGAGGGACAGGGGGTGGATACGCAGTATTTT. V gene TRBV7-9 combines with J gene TRBJ2-3; 11 bases map to TRBD1. Trimming took 1 base from V and 6 from J; bases not matched to a gene: 3. This CDR3 is built from 15 residues. Germline CDR1 SEHNR, CDR2 FQNEAQ (reference sequence).